A selection of T cell receptor beta chains follows, all from one sample in a study of cytomegalovirus exposure and HLA in healthy donors. The table came from immunoSEQ multiplex PCR; TCRdb's copy has only in-frame clones and leaves some out. The table lists around 140,000 clones, over 70% of them singletons. The sample consisted of PBMCs. Source of these receptors: a woman younger than 30 in good health and CMV-seronegative. CDR3s include the opening cysteine and the closing phenylalanine or tryptophan. Fields, in order: J gene, V gene, D gene, clone size, CDR3 DNA, CDR3 protein. The D gene is left open where the match is weak. A clone size is listed for some rows: how often the clone was seen (once, few, many), or a class if it is expanded.

TRBJ2-1 | TRBV11-2 | TRBD2 | - | TGTGCCAGCAGGTCGGCGGGAGGGGACATTAGGTCCTACAATGAGCAGTTCTTC | CASRSAGGDIRSYNEQFF
TRBJ1-4 | TRBV5-1 | - | - | TGCGCCAGCACTTTCGAGTTTGCAACTAATGAAAAACTGTTTTTT | CASTFEFATNEKLFF
TRBJ2-7 | TRBV4-2 | TRBD2 | - | TGTGCCAGCAGCCAAGAACTAGCGGGCTCCTACGAGCAGTACTTC | CASSQELAGSYEQYF
TRBJ2-3 | TRBV5-4 | TRBD2 | - | TGTGCCAGCAGCCCAGGGACTACCTCGGGGGATACGCAGTATTTT | CASSPGTTSGDTQYF
TRBJ2-2 | TRBV6-1 | - | - | TGTGCCAGCAACAGGAAAGGGAACACCGGGGAGCTGTTTTTT | CASNRKGNTGELFF
TRBJ2-1 | TRBV13 | TRBD2 | - | TGTGCCAGCAGCTTATGGGCGGGAGAGGATCTGGGTGAGCAGTTCTTC | CASSLWAGEDLGEQFF
TRBJ2-7 | TRBV21-1 | - | - | TGTGCCAGCAGCTCCTCTTACGAGCAGTACTTC | CASSSSYEQYF
TRBJ2-3 | TRBV7-8 | TRBD2 | few | TGTGCCAGCAGCAGAGGGAGGGCCGGGCCAGATACGCAGTATTTT | CASSRGRAGPDTQYF
TRBJ1-1 | TRBV5-1 | TRBD1 | - | TGCGCCAGCAGCTACTCCTCGACAGGGCAAACTGAAGCTTTCTTT | CASSYSSTGQTEAFF
TRBJ2-1 | TRBV6-1 | TRBD2 | - | TGTGCCAGCAGCAGCTTCAGCGGGATCAGCAATGAGCAGTTCTTC | CASSSFSGISNEQFF
TRBJ2-7 | TRBV29-1 | TRBD1 | - | TGCAGCGTTGAAACAGGGGTAGGCTACGAGCAGTACTTC | CSVETGVGYEQYF